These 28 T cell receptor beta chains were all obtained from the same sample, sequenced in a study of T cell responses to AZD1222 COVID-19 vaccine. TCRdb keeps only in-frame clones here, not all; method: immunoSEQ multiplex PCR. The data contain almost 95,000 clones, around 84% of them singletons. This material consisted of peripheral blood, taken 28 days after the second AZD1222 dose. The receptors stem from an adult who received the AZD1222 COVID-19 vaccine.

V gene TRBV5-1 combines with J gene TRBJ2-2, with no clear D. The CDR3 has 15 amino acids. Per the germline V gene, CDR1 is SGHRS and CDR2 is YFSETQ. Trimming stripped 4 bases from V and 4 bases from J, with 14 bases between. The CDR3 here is CASSLRSIGTGELFF. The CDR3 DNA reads TGCGCCAGCAGCCTCCGCTCGATTGGCACCGGGGAGCTGTTTTTT. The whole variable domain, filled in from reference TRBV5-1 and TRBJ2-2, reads KAGVTQTPRYLIKTRGQQVTLSCSPISGHRSVSWYQQTPGQGLQFLFEYFSETQRNKGNFPGRFSGRQFSNSRSEMNVSTLELGDSALYLCASSLRSIGTGELFFGEGSRLTVL.

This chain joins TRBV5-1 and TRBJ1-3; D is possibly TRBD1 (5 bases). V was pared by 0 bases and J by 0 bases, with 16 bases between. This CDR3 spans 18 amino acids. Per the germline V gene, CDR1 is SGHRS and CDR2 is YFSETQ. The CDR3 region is CASSLEGQPELSGNTIYF. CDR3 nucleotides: TGCGCCAGCAGCTTGGAGGGGCAGCCAGAACTCTCTGGAAACACCATATATTTT.

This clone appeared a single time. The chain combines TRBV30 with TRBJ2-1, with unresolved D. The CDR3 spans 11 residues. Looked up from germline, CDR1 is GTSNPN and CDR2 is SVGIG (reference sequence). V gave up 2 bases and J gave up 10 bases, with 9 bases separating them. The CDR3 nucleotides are TGTGCCTGGAGTTGGCCGTACGAGCAGTTCTTC. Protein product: CAWSWPYEQFF.

This CDR3 is CASSLGQGSNGYTF. The CDR3 nucleotides read TGTGCCAGCAGCCTAGGACAGGGTAGCAATGGCTACACCTTC. V is TRBV7-6 and J is TRBJ1-2; 8 bases match TRBD1. Germline CDR1 and CDR2: SGHVS and FNYEAQ. CDR3 size: 14 residues. V was clipped by 5 bases and J by 6 bases; unmatched bases: 8.

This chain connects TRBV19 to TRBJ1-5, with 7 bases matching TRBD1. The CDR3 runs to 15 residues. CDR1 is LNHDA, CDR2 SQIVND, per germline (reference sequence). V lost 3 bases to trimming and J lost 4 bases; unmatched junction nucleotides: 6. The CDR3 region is CASSITGVGNQPQHF. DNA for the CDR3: TGTGCCAGTAGTATTACAGGGGTTGGGAATCAGCCCCAGCATTTT.

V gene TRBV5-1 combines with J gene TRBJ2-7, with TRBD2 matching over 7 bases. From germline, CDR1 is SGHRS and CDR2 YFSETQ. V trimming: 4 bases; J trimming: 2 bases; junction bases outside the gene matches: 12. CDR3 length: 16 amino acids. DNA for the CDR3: TGCGCCAGCAGCACCCCTAGCGGCAGGCATACCTACGAGCAGTACTTC. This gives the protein CASSTPSGRHTYEQYF.

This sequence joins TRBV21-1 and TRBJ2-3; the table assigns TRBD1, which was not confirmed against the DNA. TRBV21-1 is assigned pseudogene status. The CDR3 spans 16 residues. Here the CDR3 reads CASSKCANRGVDTQYF. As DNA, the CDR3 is TGTGCCAGCAGCAAGTGTGCTAACAGGGGTGTAGATACGCAGTATTTT.

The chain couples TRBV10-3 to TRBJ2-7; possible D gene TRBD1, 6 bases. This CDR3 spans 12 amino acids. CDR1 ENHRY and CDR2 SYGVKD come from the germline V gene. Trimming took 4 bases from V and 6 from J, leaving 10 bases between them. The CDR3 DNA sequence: TGTGCCATCAGTGGTGGGGGCTTCGAGCAGTACTTC. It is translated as CAISGGGFEQYF.

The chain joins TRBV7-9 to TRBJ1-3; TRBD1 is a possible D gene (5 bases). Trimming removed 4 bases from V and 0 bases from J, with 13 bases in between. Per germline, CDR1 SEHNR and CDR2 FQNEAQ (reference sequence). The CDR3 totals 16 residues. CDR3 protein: CASSWGGGASGNTIYF. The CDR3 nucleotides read TGTGCCAGCAGCTGGGGTGGGGGAGCCTCTGGAAACACCATATATTTT.

The CDR3 is CASSSRLAANTGELFF. DNA for the CDR3: TGTGCCAGCAGCTCCAGACTAGCGGCCAACACCGGGGAGCTGTTTTTT. This chain links TRBV11-2 with TRBJ2-2; 9 nucleotides match TRBD2. The CDR3 has 16 amino acids. V lost 4 bases and J lost 2; bases outside the gene matches: 5. The germline CDR1 and CDR2 sequences are SGHAT and FQNNGV.

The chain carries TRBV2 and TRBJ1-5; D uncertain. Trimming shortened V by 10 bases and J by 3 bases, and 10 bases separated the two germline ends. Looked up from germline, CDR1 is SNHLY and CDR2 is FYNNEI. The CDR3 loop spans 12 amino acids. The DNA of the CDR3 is TGTGCCACCGGACGGATCAATCAGCCCCAGCATTTT. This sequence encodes CATGRINQPQHF.

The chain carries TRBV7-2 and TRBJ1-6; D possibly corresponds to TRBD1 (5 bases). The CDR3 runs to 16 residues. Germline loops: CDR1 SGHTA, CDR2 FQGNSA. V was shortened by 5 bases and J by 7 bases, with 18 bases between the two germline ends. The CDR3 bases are TGTGCCAGCAGCCCTCCGTCGGGGCGCGGGAATTCACCCCTCCACTTT. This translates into CASSPPSGRGNSPLHF.

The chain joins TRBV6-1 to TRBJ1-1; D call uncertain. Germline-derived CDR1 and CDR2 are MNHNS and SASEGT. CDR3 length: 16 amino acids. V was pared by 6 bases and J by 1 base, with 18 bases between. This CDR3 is CASREKPDYSNTEAFF. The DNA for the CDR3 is TGTGCCAGCAGGGAAAAACCTGACTACTCGAACACTGAAGCTTTCTTT.

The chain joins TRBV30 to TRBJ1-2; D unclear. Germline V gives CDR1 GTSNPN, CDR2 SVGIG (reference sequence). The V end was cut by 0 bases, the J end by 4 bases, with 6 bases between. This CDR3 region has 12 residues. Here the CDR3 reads CAWSVGIYGYTF. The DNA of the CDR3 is TGTGCCTGGAGTGTGGGGATCTATGGCTACACCTTC.

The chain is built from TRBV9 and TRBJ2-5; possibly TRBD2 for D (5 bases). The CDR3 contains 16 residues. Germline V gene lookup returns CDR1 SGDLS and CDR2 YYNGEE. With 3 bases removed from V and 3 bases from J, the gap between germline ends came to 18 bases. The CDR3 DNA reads TGTGCCAGCAGCGCGGAGGCCACCGGACCGAAAGAGACCCAGTACTTC. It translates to CASSAEATGPKETQYF. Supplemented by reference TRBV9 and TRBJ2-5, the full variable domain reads DSGVTQTPKHLITATGQRVTLRCSPRSGDLSVYWYQQSLDQGLQFLIQYYNGEERAKGNILERFSAQQFPDLHSELNLSSLELGDSALYFCASSAEATGPKETQYFGPGTRLLVL.

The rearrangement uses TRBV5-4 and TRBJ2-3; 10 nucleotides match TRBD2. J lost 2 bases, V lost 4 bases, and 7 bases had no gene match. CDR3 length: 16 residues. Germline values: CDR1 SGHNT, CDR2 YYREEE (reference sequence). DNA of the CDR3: TGTGCCAGCAGCCCGCCGGGACTAGCGAACACAGATACGCAGTATTTT. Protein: CASSPPGLANTDTQYF.

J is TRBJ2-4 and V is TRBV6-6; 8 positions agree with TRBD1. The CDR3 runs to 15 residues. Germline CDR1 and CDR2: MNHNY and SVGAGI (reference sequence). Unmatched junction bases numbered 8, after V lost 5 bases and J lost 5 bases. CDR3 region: CASSPTGTGENIQYF. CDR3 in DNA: TGTGCCAGCAGTCCCACCGGGACAGGTGAAAACATTCAGTACTTC.

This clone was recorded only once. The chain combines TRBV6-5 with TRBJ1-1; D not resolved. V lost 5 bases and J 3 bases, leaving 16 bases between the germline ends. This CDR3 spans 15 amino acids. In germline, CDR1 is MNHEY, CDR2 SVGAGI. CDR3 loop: CASSPDPALYTEAFF. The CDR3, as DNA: TGTGCCAGCAGTCCCGATCCCGCACTGTACACTGAAGCTTTCTTT.

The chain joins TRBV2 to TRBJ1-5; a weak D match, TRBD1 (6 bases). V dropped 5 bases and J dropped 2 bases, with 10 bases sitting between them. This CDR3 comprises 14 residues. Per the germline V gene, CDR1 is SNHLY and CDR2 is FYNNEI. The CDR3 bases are TGTGCCAGCAGTTCAGGGGACGGCAATCAGCCCCAGCATTTT. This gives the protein CASSSGDGNQPQHF.

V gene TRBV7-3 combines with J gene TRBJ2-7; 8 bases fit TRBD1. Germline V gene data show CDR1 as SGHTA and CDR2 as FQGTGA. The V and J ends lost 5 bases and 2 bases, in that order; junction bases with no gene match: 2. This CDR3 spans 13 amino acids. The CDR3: CASSVGQAYEQYF. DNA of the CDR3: TGTGCCAGCAGCGTGGGACAGGCCTACGAGCAGTACTTC.

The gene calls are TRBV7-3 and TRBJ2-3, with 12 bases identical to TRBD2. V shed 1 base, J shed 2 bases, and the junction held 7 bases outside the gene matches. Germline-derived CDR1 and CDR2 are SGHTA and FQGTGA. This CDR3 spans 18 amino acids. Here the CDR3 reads CASSLIPLAGGVTDTQYF. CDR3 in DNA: TGTGCCAGCAGCTTAATCCCACTAGCGGGAGGCGTCACAGATACGCAGTATTTT.

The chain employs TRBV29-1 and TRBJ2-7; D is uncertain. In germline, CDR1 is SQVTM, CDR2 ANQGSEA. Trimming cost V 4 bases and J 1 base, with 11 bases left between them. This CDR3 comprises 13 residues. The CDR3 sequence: CSVASPGSYEQYF. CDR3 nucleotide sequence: TGCAGCGTTGCGTCCCCCGGGTCCTACGAGCAGTACTTC.

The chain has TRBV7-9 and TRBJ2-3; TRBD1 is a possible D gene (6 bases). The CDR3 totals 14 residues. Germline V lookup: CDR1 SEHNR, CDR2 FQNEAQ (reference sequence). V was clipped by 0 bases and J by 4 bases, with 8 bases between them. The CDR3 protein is CASSLAAGADTQYF. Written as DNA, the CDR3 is TGTGCCAGCAGCTTAGCCGCAGGGGCAGATACGCAGTATTTT.

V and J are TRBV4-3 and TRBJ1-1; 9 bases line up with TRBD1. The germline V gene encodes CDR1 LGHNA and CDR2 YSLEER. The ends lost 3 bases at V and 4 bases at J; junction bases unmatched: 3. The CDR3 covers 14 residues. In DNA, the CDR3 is TGCGCCAGCAGCCATCCGACAGGGGGCACTGAAGCTTTCTTT. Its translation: CASSHPTGGTEAFF.

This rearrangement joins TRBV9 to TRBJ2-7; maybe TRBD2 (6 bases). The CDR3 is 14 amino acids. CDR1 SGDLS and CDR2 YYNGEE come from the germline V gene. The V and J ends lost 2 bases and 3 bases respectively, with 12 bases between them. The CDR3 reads CASSVDFSGYEQYF. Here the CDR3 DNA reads TGTGCCAGCAGCGTGGACTTTAGCGGCTACGAGCAGTACTTC.

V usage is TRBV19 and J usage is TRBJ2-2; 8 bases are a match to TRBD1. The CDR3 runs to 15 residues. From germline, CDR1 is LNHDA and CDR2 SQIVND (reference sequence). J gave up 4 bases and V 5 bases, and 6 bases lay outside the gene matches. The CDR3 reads CASSLYRGSTGELFF. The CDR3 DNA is TGTGCCAGTAGTTTGTACAGGGGGAGCACCGGGGAGCTGTTTTTT.

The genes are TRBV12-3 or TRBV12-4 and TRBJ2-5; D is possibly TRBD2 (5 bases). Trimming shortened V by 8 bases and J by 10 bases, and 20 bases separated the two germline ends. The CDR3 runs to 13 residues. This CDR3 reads CASVGGSRSVQYF. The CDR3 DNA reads TGTGCCAGCGTCGGAGGCAGCAGGAGCGTCCAGTACTTC.

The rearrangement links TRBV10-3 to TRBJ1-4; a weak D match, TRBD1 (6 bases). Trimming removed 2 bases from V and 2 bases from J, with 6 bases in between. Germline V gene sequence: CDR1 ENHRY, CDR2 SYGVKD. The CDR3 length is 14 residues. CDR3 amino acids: CAISEGGTNEKLFF. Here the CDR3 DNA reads TGTGCCATCAGTGAGGGGGGCACTAATGAAAAACTGTTTTTT.